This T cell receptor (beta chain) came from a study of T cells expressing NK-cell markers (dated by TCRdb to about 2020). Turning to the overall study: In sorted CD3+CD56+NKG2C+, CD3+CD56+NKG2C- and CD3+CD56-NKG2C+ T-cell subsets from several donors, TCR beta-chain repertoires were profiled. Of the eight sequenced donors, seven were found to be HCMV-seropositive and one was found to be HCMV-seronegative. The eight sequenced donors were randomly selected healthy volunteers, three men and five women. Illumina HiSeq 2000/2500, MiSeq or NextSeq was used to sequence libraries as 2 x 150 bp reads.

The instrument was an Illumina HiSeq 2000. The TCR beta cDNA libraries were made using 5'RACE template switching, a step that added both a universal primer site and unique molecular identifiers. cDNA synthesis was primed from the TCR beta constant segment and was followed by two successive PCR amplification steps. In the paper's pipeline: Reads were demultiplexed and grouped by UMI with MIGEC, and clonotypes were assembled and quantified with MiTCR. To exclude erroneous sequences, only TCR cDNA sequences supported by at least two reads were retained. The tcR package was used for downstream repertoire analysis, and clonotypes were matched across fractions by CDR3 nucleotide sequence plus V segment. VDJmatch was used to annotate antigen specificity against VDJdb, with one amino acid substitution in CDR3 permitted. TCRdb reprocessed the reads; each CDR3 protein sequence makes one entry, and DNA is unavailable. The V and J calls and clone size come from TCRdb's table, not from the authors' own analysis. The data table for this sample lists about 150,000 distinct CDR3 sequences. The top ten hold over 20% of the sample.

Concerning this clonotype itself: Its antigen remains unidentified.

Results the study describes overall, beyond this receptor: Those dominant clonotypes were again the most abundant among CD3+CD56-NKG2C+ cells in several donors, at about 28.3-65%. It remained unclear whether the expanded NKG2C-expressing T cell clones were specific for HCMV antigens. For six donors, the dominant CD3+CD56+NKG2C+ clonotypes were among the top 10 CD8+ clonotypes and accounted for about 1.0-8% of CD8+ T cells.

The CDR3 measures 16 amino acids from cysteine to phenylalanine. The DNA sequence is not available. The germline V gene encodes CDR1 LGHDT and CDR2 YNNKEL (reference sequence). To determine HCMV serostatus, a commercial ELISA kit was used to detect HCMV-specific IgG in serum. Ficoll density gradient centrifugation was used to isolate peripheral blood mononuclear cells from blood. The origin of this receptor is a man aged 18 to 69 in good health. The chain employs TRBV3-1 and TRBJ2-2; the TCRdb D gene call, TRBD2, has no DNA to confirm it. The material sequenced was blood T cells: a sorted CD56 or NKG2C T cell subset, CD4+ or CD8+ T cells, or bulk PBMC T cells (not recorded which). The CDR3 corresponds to CASSHGLAGVTGELFF.